These 11 T cell receptor beta chains originate from one sample sequenced in a study of blood T cell repertoires in COVID-19. Some clones are missing from TCRdb's copy, which holds only in-frame ones; the method was immunoSEQ multiplex PCR. The sample includes 95,000 to 110,000 clones, around four fifths of them seen just once. What was sequenced was peripheral blood. The receptors were sampled from a human donor in a cohort sampled during active COVID-19.

This chain links TRBV28 with TRBJ2-7, with 11 bases fitting TRBD1. The CDR3 has 15 amino acids. Germline CDR1 is MDHEN and CDR2 is SYDVKM. V shed 2 bases, J shed 7 bases, and the junction held 7 bases outside the gene matches. The CDR3 DNA sequence: TGTGCCAGCAGTTTAGGGGGGACAGGGGGTCAAGAGCAGTACTTC. Its translation: CASSLGGTGGQEQYF.

This chain links TRBV2 with TRBJ2-5; 7 nucleotides line up with TRBD2. Per the germline V gene, CDR1 is SNHLY and CDR2 is FYNNEI. This CDR3 comprises 14 residues. The V segment lost 3 bases and the J segment 4 bases; nucleotides outside the gene matches: 5. CDR3 protein: CASSEGEGGETQYF. The CDR3 coding sequence is TGTGCCAGCAGTGAGGGGGAGGGTGGAGAGACCCAGTACTTC.

The gene calls are TRBV6-1 and TRBJ1-4; no clear D. Germline-derived CDR1 and CDR2 are MNHNS and SASEGT. V was shortened by 3 bases and J by 4 bases, with 12 bases between the two germline ends. This CDR3 spans 15 amino acids. In nucleotides, the CDR3 is TGTGCCAGCAGTGAGTTCAGGTTTGATAATGAAAAACTGTTTTTT. It codes for CASSEFRFDNEKLFF.

This clone appeared many times. The chain combines TRBV29-1 with TRBJ1-2; D not resolved. Germline lookup yields CDR1 SQVTM and CDR2 ANQGSEA. The CDR3 totals 11 residues. The V end was cut by 7 bases, the J end by 8 bases, with 14 bases between. The CDR3 here is CSASPLSGYTF. Here the CDR3 DNA reads TGCAGCGCCTCTCCCCTTTCCGGCTACACCTTC. Full variable domain (remainder filled in from reference TRBV29-1 and TRBJ1-2): SAVISQKPSRDICQRGTSLTIQCQVDSQVTMMFWYRQQPGQSLTLIATANQGSEATYESGFVIDKFPISRPNLTFSTLTVSNMSPEDSSIYLCSASPLSGYTFGSGTRLTVV.

The chain carries TRBV7-9 and TRBJ1-2; D is unclear. V dropped 3 bases and J dropped 4 bases, with 15 bases sitting between them. Germline lookup yields CDR1 SEHNR and CDR2 FQNEAQ (reference sequence). This CDR3 has 15 amino acids. CDR3 loop: CASSFSDLSSYGYTF. CDR3 DNA: TGTGCCAGCAGCTTTTCAGATTTATCCTCCTATGGCTACACCTTC.

This rearrangement joins TRBV27 to TRBJ2-1; 9 positions match TRBD2. The junction had 10 bases not matched to a gene; V was cut back by 6 bases and J by 7 bases. Germline V CDR1 and CDR2: MNHEY, SMNVEV (reference sequence). The CDR3 runs 15 residues. CDR3 DNA sequence: TGTGCCAGCAGCCTCCGCGGGGGGGCCATAAATGAGCAGTTCTTC. Its translation is CASSLRGGAINEQFF.

The CDR3 DNA reads as TGCGCCAGCGGAGGCGGGGGGCAATCCTACAATGAGCAGTTCTTC. This translates into CASGGGGQSYNEQFF. The chain combines TRBV5-1 with TRBJ2-1; 8 bases match TRBD2. Germline V CDR1 and CDR2: SGHRS, YFSETQ. Trimming took 7 bases from V and 1 from J; bases not matched to a gene: 7. This CDR3 contains 15 residues.

The CDR3 sequence is CASSLEDPTGNSGNTIYF. The CDR3 DNA is TGCGCCAGCAGCCTCGAAGACCCCACAGGCAACTCTGGAAACACCATATATTTT. The rearrangement uses TRBV4-3 and TRBJ1-3; weak D call: TRBD1 (5 bases). The CDR3 has 18 amino acids. Germline CDR1 and CDR2: LGHNA and YSLEER. V was pared by 4 bases and J by 0 bases, with 19 bases between.

The chain recombines TRBV19 with TRBJ1-5, with D hard to call. The CDR3 length is 13 residues. From germline, CDR1 is LNHDA and CDR2 SQIVND (reference sequence). The V and J ends lost 5 bases and 4 bases respectively, with 9 bases between them. CDR3 nucleotides: TGTGCCAGTAGTGATGGCTCAAATCAGCCCCAGCATTTT. As protein: CASSDGSNQPQHF.

V gene TRBV6-5 combines with J gene TRBJ1-1, with D tentatively TRBD1 (5 bases). Trimming shortened V by 7 bases and J by 4 bases, and 16 bases separated the two germline ends. Germline CDR1 reads MNHEY; CDR2 reads SVGAGI. The CDR3 runs to 14 residues. Here the CDR3 DNA reads TGTGCCAGCACCCGACAGTCGACCAGCACTGAAGCTTTCTTT. The encoded protein is CASTRQSTSTEAFF.

In DNA form, the CDR3 reads TGTGCCAGCAGGACCGGAAGAGCCCTAGGAAATGAAGCTTTCTTT. This translates into CASRTGRALGNEAFF. The chain is built from TRBV2 and TRBJ1-1; D remains unclear. From germline, CDR1 is SNHLY and CDR2 FYNNEI. V was trimmed by 6 bases and J by 7 bases, leaving 21 bases between them. The CDR3 totals 15 residues.